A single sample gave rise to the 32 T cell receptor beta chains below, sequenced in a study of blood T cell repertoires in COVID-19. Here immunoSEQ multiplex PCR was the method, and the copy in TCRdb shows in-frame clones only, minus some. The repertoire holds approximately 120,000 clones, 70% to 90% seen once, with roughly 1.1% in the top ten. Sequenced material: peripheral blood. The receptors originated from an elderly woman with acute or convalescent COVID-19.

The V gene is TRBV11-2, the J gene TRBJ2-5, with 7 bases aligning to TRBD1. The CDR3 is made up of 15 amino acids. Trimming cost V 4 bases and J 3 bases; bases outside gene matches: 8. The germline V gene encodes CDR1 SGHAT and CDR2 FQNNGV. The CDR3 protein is CASSWTGTAEETQYF. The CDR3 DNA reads TGTGCCAGCAGCTGGACCGGGACAGCAGAAGAGACCCAGTACTTC.

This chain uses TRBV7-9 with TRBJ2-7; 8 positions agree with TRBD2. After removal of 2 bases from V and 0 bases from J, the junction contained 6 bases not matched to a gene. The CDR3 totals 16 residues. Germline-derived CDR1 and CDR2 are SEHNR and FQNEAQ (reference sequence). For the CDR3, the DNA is TGTGCCAGCAGCTTAAAGAGCGGGGGCAGCTCCTACGAGCAGTACTTC. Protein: CASSLKSGGSSYEQYF.

The DNA of the CDR3 is TGTGCCAGCAGTGAGGACTCGTATGGCTACACCTTC. The encoded protein is CASSEDSYGYTF. The rearrangement joins TRBV2 to TRBJ1-2, with D unresolved. Germline loops: CDR1 SNHLY, CDR2 FYNNEI. Between the trimmed V and J ends, which lost 3 bases and 5 bases, there was a span of 7 bases. The CDR3 loop spans 12 amino acids.

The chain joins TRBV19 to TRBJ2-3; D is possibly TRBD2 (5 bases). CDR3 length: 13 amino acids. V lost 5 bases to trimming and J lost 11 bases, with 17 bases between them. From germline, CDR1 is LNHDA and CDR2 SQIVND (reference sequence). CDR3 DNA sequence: TGTGCCAGTAGTCTGAAATCCGGAGAGGGGCAGTATTTT. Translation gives CASSLKSGEGQYF.

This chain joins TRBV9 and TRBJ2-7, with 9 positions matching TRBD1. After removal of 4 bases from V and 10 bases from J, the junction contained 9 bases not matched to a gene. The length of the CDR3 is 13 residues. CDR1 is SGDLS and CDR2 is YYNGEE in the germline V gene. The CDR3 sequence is CASSFRDRVRQYF. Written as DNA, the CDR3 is TGTGCCAGCAGCTTCCGGGACAGGGTCCGCCAGTACTTC.

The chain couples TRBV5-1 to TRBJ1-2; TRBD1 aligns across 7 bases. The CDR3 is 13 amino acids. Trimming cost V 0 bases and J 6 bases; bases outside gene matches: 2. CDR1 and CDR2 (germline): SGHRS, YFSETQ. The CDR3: CASSLAGQDGYTF. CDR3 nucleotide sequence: TGCGCCAGCAGCTTGGCCGGACAGGATGGCTACACCTTC. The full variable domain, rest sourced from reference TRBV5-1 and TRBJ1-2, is KAGVTQTPRYLIKTRGQQVTLSCSPISGHRSVSWYQQTPGQGLQFLFEYFSETQRNKGNFPGRFSGRQFSNSRSEMNVSTLELGDSALYLCASSLAGQDGYTFGSGTRLTVV.

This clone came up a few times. CDR3 sequence: CASSLGGNYGYTF. In nucleotides, the CDR3 is TGCGCCAGCAGCTTGGGAGGCAACTATGGCTACACCTTC. The gene calls are TRBV5-1 and TRBJ1-2; D not certain. Germline V gene lookup returns CDR1 SGHRS and CDR2 YFSETQ. V lost 0 bases, J lost 2 bases, and 5 bases lay in between. The CDR3 contains 13 residues.

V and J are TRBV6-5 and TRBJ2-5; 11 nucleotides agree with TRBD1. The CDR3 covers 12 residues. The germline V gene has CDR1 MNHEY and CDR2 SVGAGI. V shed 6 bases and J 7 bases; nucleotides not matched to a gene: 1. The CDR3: CASSGTGGTQYF. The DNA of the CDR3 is TGTGCCAGCAGCGGGACAGGGGGGACCCAGTACTTC.

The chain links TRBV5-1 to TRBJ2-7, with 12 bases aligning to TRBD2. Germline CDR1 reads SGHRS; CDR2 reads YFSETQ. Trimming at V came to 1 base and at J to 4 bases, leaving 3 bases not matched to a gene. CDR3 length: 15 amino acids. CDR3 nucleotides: TGCGCCAGCAGCTTGTCCGGACTAGCGGGATACGAGCAGTACTTC. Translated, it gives CASSLSGLAGYEQYF.

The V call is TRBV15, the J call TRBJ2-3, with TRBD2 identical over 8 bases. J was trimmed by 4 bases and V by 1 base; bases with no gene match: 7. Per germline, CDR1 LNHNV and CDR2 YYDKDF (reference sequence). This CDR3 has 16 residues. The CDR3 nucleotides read TGTGCCACCAGCAGAGCCCGGGGGGGCGGCTCAGATACGCAGTATTTT. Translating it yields CATSRARGGGSDTQYF.

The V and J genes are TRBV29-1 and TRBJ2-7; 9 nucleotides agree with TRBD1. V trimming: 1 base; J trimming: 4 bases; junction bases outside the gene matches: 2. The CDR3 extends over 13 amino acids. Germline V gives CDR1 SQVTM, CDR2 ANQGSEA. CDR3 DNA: TGCAGCGTTGAAGGGGACAGGGTGTACGAGCAGTACTTC. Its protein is CSVEGDRVYEQYF.

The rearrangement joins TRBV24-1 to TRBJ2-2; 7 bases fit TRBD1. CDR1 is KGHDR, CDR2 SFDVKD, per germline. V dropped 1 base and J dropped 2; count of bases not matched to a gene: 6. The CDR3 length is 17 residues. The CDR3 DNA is TGTGCCACCAGTGATTTACTGGGACAGTATAACACCGGGGAGCTGTTTTTT. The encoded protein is CATSDLLGQYNTGELFF.

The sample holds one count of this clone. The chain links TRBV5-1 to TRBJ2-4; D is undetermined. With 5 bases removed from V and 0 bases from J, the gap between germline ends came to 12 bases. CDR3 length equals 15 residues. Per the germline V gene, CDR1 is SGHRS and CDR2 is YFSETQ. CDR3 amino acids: CASSQATPAKNIQYF. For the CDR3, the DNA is TGCGCCAGCAGTCAGGCGACCCCAGCCAAAAACATTCAGTACTTC.

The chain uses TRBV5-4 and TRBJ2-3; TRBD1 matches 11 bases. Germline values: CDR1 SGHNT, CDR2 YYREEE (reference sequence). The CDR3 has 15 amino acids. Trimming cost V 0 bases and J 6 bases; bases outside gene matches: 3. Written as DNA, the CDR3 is TGTGCCAGCAGCTTGGGGGGACAGGGGGTCGATACGCAGTATTTT. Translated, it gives CASSLGGQGVDTQYF.

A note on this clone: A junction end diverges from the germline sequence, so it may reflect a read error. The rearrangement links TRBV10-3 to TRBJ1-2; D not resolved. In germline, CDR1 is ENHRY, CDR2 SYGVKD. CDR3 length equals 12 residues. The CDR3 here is CAISEFTAMVSF. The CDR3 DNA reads TGTGCCATCAGTGAGTTCACAGCCATGGTCTCCTTC.

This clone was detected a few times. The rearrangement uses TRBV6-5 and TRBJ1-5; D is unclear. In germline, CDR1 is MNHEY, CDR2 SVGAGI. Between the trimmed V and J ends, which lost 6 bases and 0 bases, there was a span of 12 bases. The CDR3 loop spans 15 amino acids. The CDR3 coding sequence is TGTGCCAGCAGCGTCCGGCGGAATAGCAATCAGCCCCAGCATTTT. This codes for CASSVRRNSNQPQHF.

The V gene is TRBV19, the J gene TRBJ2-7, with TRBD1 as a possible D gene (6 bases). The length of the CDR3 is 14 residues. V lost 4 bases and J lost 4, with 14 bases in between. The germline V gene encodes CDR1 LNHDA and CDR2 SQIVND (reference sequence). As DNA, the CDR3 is TGTGCCAGTAGTACCCGGACAGCAGAGTACGAGCAGTACTTC. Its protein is CASSTRTAEYEQYF.

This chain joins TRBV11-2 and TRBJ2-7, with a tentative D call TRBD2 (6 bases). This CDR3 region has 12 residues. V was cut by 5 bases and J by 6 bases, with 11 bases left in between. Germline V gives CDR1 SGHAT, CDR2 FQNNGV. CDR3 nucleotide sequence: TGTGCCAGCAGCCAGGGAGGTAGCGAGCAGTACTTC. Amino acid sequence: CASSQGGSEQYF.

The CDR3 DNA reads as TGTGCCAGCAGTCGGGGCATTCCCGGGACAGTTTATAGCAATCAGCCCCAGCATTTT. Amino acids: CASSRGIPGTVYSNQPQHF. The V call is TRBV2, the J call TRBJ1-5; 7 bases align to TRBD1. Trimming took 5 bases from V and 0 from J; bases not matched to a gene: 16. The CDR3 covers 19 residues. Germline assignment: CDR1 SNHLY and CDR2 FYNNEI.

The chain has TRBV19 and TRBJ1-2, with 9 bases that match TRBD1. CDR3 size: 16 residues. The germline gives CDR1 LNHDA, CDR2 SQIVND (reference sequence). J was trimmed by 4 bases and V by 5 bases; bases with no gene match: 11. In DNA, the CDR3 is TGTGCCAGTAGTCCCCGCCAGGGACAGGGTTCCTATGGCTACACCTTC. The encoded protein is CASSPRQGQGSYGYTF.

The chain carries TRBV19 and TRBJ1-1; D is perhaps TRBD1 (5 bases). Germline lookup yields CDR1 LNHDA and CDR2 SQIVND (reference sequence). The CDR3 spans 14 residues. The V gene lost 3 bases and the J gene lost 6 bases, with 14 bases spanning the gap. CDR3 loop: CASSIAGNVAEAFF. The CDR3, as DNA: TGTGCCAGTAGTATCGCAGGGAATGTGGCTGAAGCTTTCTTT.

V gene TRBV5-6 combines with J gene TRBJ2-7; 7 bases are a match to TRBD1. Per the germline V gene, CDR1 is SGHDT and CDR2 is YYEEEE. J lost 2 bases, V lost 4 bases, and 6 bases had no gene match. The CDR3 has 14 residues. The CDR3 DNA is TGTGCCAGCAGCACGACAGGGCTCCCCTACGAGCAGTACTTC. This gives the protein CASSTTGLPYEQYF.

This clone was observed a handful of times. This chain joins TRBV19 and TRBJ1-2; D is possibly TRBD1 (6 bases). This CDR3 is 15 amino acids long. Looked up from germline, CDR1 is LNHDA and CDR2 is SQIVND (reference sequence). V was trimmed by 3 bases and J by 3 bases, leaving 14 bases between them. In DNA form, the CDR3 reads TGTGCCAGTAGTATTTCCCAGGGGCAGTACTATGGCTACACCTTC. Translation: CASSISQGQYYGYTF.

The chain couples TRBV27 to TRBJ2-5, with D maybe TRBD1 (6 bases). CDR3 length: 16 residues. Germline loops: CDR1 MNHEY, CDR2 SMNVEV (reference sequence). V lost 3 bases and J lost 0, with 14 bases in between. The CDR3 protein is CASSLTRGNYQETQYF. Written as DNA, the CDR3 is TGTGCCAGCAGTTTGACCAGGGGCAACTACCAAGAGACCCAGTACTTC.

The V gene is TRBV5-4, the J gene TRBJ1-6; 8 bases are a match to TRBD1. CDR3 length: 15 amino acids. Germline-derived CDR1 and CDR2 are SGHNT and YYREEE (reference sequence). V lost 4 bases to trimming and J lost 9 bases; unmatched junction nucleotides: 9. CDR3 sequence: CASSTKTGEGSPLHF. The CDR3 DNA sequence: TGTGCCAGCAGCACTAAGACAGGGGAGGGTTCACCCCTCCACTTT.

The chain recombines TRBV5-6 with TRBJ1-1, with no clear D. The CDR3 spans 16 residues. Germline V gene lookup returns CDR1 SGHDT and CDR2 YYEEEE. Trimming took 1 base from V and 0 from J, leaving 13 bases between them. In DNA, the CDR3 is TGTGCCAGCAGCTTGCGGTTGAGGGTCATGAACACTGAAGCTTTCTTT. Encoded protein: CASSLRLRVMNTEAFF.

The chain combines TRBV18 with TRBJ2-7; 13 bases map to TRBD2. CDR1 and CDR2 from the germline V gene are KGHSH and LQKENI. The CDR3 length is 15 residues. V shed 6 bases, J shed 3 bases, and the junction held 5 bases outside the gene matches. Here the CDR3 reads CASSPGLAGSYEQYF. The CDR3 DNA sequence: TGTGCCAGCTCCCCGGGACTAGCGGGGAGCTACGAGCAGTACTTC.

The CDR3 loop reads CASSIGQGQGDGNQPQHF. Written as DNA, the CDR3 is TGTGCCAGTAGCATTGGGCAGGGACAGGGGGACGGGAATCAGCCCCAGCATTTT. The V and J genes are TRBV19 and TRBJ1-5; 11 bases map to TRBD1. This CDR3 has 18 amino acids. Per the germline V gene, CDR1 is LNHDA and CDR2 is SQIVND (reference sequence). Germline trimming cut 6 bases from V and 4 bases from J; bases unmatched to any gene: 14.

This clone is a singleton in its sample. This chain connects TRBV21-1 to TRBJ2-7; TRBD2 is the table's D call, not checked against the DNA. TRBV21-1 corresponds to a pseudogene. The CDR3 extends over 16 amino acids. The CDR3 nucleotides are TGTGCCAGCAGCAAAGCCGGGACTAGCGGAATCTACGAGCAGTACTTC. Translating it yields CASSKAGTSGIYEQYF.

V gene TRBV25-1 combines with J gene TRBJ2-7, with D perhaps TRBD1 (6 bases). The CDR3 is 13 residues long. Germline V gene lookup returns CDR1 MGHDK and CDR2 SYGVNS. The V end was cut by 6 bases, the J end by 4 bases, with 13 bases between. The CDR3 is CASRSGTTYEQYF. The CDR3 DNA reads TGTGCCAGCAGGTCCGGGACAACTTACGAGCAGTACTTC.

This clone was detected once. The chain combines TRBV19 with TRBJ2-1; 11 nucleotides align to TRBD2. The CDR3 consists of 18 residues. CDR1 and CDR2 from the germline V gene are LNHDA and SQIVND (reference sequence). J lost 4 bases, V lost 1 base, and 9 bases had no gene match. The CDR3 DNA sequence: TGTGCCAGTAGTATAGGGTTCACTAGCGGGAGCCTTTACAATGAGCAGTTCTTC. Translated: CASSIGFTSGSLYNEQFF.

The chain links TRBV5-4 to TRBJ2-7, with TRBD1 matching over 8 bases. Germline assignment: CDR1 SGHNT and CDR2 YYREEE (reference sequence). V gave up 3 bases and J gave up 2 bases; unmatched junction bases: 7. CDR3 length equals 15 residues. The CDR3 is CASSSPGQATYEQYF. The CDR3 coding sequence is TGTGCCAGCAGCTCACCGGGACAGGCCACCTACGAGCAGTACTTC.